This T cell receptor (beta chain) was retrieved from a study of T cell changes during pregnancy in multiple sclerosis. The data were produced by immunoSEQ multiplex PCR, yet TCRdb's version contains in-frame clones alone and is incomplete. The repertoire consists of about 48,000 clones, with around 94% occurring once and the leading ten covering approximately 0.9%. The length of the CDR3 is 12 residues. Germline CDR1 SGHAT, CDR2 FQNNGV. The V and J ends lost 6 bases and 8 bases, in that order; junction bases with no gene match: 2. The TCR comes from a female donor in good health, enrolled as a control in a pregnancy study. The sample in question was CD4+ T cells from peripheral blood mononuclear cells, obtained in the second trimester of pregnancy. V is TRBV11-2 and J is TRBJ2-1; 9 nucleotides line up with TRBD1. Written as DNA, the CDR3 is TGTGCCAGCAGACAGGGGGCACATGAGCAGTTCTTC. It codes for CASRQGAHEQFF.